This T cell receptor (beta chain) was found in a study of beta chain features in type 1 diabetes. General observations from the study: TCRB CDR3 length was moderately but significantly reduced in all four CD4+ subsets of Type 1 diabetes patients.

Turning to this clone: Its target is unknown.

TCRB transcripts that were expressed got sequenced, as all of the isolated RNA had been reverse transcribed. Profiling relied on immunoSEQ multiplex PCR, and the TCRdb table lists in-frame clones only, not all of them. The sample shows 150,000 or so clones, about a tenth of them seen only once. The germline V and J ends were trimmed by 4 bases and 5 bases, with 12 bases remaining between them. The CDR3 runs to 14 residues. Germline V gives CDR1 SGHRS, CDR2 YFSETQ. The receptor's source is a man between 18 and 35 years old in good health. The sample consisted of central memory CD4+ T cells from blood. V usage is TRBV5-1 and J usage is TRBJ2-2; possible D gene TRBD2, 5 bases. CDR3 DNA: TGCGCCAGCAGCCCGTCGGAGGTAACCGGGGAGCTGTTTTTT. Its translation is CASSPSEVTGELFF. Full variable domain (rest looked up from reference TRBV5-1 and TRBJ2-2): KAGVTQTPRYLIKTRGQQVTLSCSPISGHRSVSWYQQTPGQGLQFLFEYFSETQRNKGNFPGRFSGRQFSNSRSEMNVSTLELGDSALYLCASSPSEVTGELFFGEGSRLTVL.